These 25 T cell receptor beta chains were sequenced from one sample in a study of cytomegalovirus exposure and HLA in healthy donors. Both 60 Vbeta primers and 13 Jbeta primers went into the PCR. Libraries were prepared by immunoSEQ multiplex PCR; TCRdb keeps only in-frame clonotypes and omits some of them. Here the sample spans 85,000 to 100,000 clones, around 60% being singletons. The source material was PBMCs. These receptors were taken from a human donor in good health.

The gene calls are TRBV18 and TRBJ1-2; possibly TRBD1 for D (5 bases). Trimming took 0 bases from V and 4 from J, leaving 15 bases between them. Germline values: CDR1 KGHSH, CDR2 LQKENI. The CDR3 length is 16 residues. The CDR3 sequence is CASSPPGAASPYGYTF. CDR3 bases: TGTGCCAGCTCACCACCTGGGGCAGCAAGCCCCTATGGCTACACCTTC.

J is TRBJ1-1 and V is TRBV5-6, with TRBD1 matching over 7 bases. The CDR3 sequence is 14 residues long. Germline loops: CDR1 SGHDT, CDR2 YYEEEE. V gave up 3 bases and J gave up 11 bases; unmatched junction bases: 13. The CDR3 spells CASSSTGAIATAFF. In nucleotides, the CDR3 is TGTGCCAGCAGCTCCACAGGGGCTATTGCTACGGCTTTCTTT. The full variable domain, in which reference TRBV5-6 and TRBJ1-1 provide the parts outside the CDR3, is DAGVTQSPTHLIKTRGQQVTLRCSPKSGHDTVSWYQQALGQGPQFIFQYYEEEERQRGNFPDRFSGHQFPNYSSELNVNALLLGDSALYLCASSSTGAIATAFFGQGTRLTVV.

In its sample, this clone was seen once. The chain couples TRBV4-3 to TRBJ2-5, with 14 bases that match TRBD2. The CDR3 spans 17 residues. CDR1 and CDR2 from the germline V gene are LGHNA and YSLEER. The ends lost 4 bases at V and 1 base at J; junction bases unmatched: 5. DNA for the CDR3: TGCGCCAGCAGCCCCGGGACTAGCGGGGGAGGCCAAGAGACCCAGTACTTC. It translates to CASSPGTSGGGQETQYF.

The chain has TRBV11-3 and TRBJ1-6, with D hard to call. The CDR3 covers 14 residues. Deletions cut 3 bases from V and 10 bases from J, with 13 bases between. Germline V gives CDR1 SGHNT, CDR2 YENEEA. The CDR3 region has the DNA TGTGCCAGCAGCTTGGCCGGGGATCTGTCACCCCTCCACTTT. It is translated as CASSLAGDLSPLHF.

This clone turned up a few times. The rearrangement uses TRBV2 and TRBJ1-2, with 10 bases identical to TRBD1. The CDR3 is made up of 14 amino acids. Per the germline V gene, CDR1 is SNHLY and CDR2 is FYNNEI. V dropped 6 bases and J dropped 9; count of bases not matched to a gene: 10. The CDR3 loop reads CASRDGTGDPSYTF. In DNA, the CDR3 is TGTGCCAGCAGAGACGGGACAGGGGATCCCAGCTACACCTTC. The full variable domain, its missing parts supplied by reference TRBV2 and TRBJ1-2, is EPEVTQTPSHQVTQMGQEVILRCVPISNHLYFYWYRQILGQKVEFLVSFYNNEISEKSEIFDDQFSVERPDGSNFTLKIRSTKLEDSAMYFCASRDGTGDPSYTFGSGTRLTVV.

A note on this clone: Other DNA sequences within the sample encode an identical CDR3. The rearrangement links TRBV4-1 to TRBJ1-6, with a weak D call TRBD1 (5 bases). V gave up 8 bases and J gave up 5 bases, with 16 bases separating them. The CDR3 runs 15 residues. CDR1 and CDR2 from the germline V gene are MGHRA and YSYEKL. CDR3 loop: CASSTENINNSPLHF. DNA of the CDR3: TGCGCCAGCTCGACAGAAAATATAAATAATTCACCCCTCCACTTT.

This clone was seen a handful of times. The chain has TRBV7-2 and TRBJ1-2; a possible D gene is TRBD1 (6 bases). Germline CDR1 is SGHTA and CDR2 is FQGNSA. Deletions cut 5 bases from V and 6 bases from J, with 16 bases between. CDR3 length equals 14 residues. The CDR3 protein is CASSPNKGGNGYTF. The CDR3 DNA reads as TGTGCCAGCAGCCCAAATAAAGGGGGAAATGGCTACACCTTC.

This clone has more than one count but fewer than ten. The chain links TRBV7-3 to TRBJ2-1; D call uncertain. The V gene's germline CDR1 is SGHTA and CDR2 FQGTGA. The CDR3 contains 13 residues. Trimming pared 4 bases from V and 6 bases from J, leaving 10 bases between. This CDR3 reads CASSSGFANEQFF. The CDR3 region has the DNA TGTGCCAGCAGCTCCGGGTTCGCCAATGAGCAGTTCTTC.

The rearrangement uses TRBV6-5 and TRBJ1-2; the match to TRBD1 covers 7 bases. Trimming removed 6 bases from V and 2 bases from J; junction bases left unmatched: 9. The CDR3 loop spans 15 amino acids. The germline gives CDR1 MNHEY, CDR2 SVGAGI. The CDR3 spells CASRSSGGRNYGYTF. The CDR3 nucleotides read TGTGCCAGCAGATCCTCAGGGGGAAGGAACTATGGCTACACCTTC.

V is TRBV15 and J is TRBJ2-6, with D unclear. Deletions cut 0 bases from V and 11 bases from J, with 5 bases between. This CDR3 comprises 12 residues. Germline V gives CDR1 LNHNV, CDR2 YYDKDF (reference sequence). CDR3 bases: TGTGCCACCAGCAGAGATCAATACGTCCTGACTTTC. Its protein is CATSRDQYVLTF.

This chain connects TRBV6-5 to TRBJ2-2; 8 bases agree with TRBD2. This CDR3 has 15 amino acids. Germline V gene lookup returns CDR1 MNHEY and CDR2 SVGAGI. J was trimmed by 6 bases and V by 4 bases; bases with no gene match: 7. As DNA, the CDR3 is TGTGCCAGCAGTTCGTCCGGGACTAGGTCCGGGGAGCTGTTTTTT. Amino acids: CASSSSGTRSGELFF.

The chain joins TRBV10-3 to TRBJ2-5; D is unresolved. The CDR3 extends over 13 amino acids. The V and J ends lost 3 bases and 3 bases respectively, with 8 bases between them. Germline V gene data show CDR1 as ENHRY and CDR2 as SYGVKD. Here the CDR3 reads CAISEQQEETQYF. The CDR3 DNA reads as TGTGCCATCAGTGAACAGCAGGAAGAGACCCAGTACTTC.

This clone was recorded a few times. The V gene is TRBV27, the J gene TRBJ2-1; possible D gene TRBD1, 5 bases. Germline CDR1 is MNHEY and CDR2 is SMNVEV (reference sequence). V gave up 1 base and J gave up 7 bases, with 11 bases separating them. The CDR3 has 14 residues. In nucleotides, the CDR3 is TGTGCCAGCAGTTTATGGCCCAGGGAAAATGAGCAGTTCTTC. Residues: CASSLWPRENEQFF.

J is TRBJ2-1 and V is TRBV5-4; 11 bases align to TRBD2. Germline V gene lookup returns CDR1 SGHNT and CDR2 YYREEE (reference sequence). With 1 base clipped from V and 12 bases from J, the junction kept 9 bases outside the gene matches. The CDR3 spans 15 residues. CDR3 region: CASSLQIAGGRGQFF. CDR3 coding DNA: TGTGCCAGCAGCTTGCAGATAGCGGGGGGGCGGGGGCAGTTCTTC. The whole variable domain, remainder taken from reference TRBV5-4 and TRBJ2-1, is ETGVTQSPTHLIKTRGQQVTLRCSSQSGHNTVSWYQQALGQGPQFIFQYYREEENGRGNFPPRFSGLQFPNYSSELNVNALELDDSALYLCASSLQIAGGRGQFFGPGTRLTVL.

The chain uses TRBV29-1 and TRBJ1-5; a possible D gene is TRBD1 (6 bases). CDR3 length: 12 amino acids. The V gene's germline CDR1 is SQVTM and CDR2 ANQGSEA. The CDR3 protein is CSAQGPNQPQHF. The CDR3 region has the DNA TGCAGTGCACAGGGACCGAATCAGCCCCAGCATTTT. Supplemented by reference TRBV29-1 and TRBJ1-5, the full variable domain reads SAVISQKPSRDICQRGTSLTIQCQVDSQVTMMFWYRQQPGQSLTLIATANQGSEATYESGFVIDKFPISRPNLTFSTLTVSNMSPEDSSIYLCSAQGPNQPQHFGDGTRLSIL.

V usage is TRBV5-6 and J usage is TRBJ1-5; unclear D gene. The CDR3 totals 18 residues. Germline assignment: CDR1 SGHDT and CDR2 YYEEEE. The V end was cut by 0 bases, the J end by 4 bases, with 20 bases between. CDR3 amino acids: CASSLAVGGRALNQPQHF. Written as DNA, the CDR3 is TGTGCCAGCAGCTTGGCCGTTGGAGGGAGGGCGTTGAATCAGCCCCAGCATTTT.

A few counts support this clone. This chain joins TRBV4-2 and TRBJ2-1, with 9 bases identical to TRBD2. The CDR3 length is 15 residues. V shed 1 base, J shed 7 bases, and the junction held 5 bases outside the gene matches. Germline V lookup: CDR1 LGHNA, CDR2 YNFKEQ. Here the CDR3 reads CASSQVASGENEQFF. CDR3 bases: TGTGCCAGCAGCCAAGTCGCTAGCGGGGAAAATGAGCAGTTCTTC.

This clone was counted a single time. The rearrangement links TRBV19 to TRBJ2-1; 15 bases agree with TRBD2. The CDR3 sequence is 16 residues long. After removal of 8 bases from V and 7 bases from J, the junction contained 9 bases not matched to a gene. The V gene's germline CDR1 is LNHDA and CDR2 SQIVND (reference sequence). CDR3 region: CASQWTSGGARNEQFF. CDR3 DNA: TGTGCCAGTCAATGGACTAGCGGGGGGGCCAGAAATGAGCAGTTCTTC.

The rearrangement links TRBV4-3 to TRBJ2-3; no firm D call. Trimming took 1 base from V and 2 from J, leaving 10 bases between them. The CDR3 has 15 residues. Germline V gives CDR1 LGHNA, CDR2 YSLEER. DNA of the CDR3: TGCGCCAGCAGCCAAGGGGCTGTCCTCACAGATACGCAGTATTTT. It is translated as CASSQGAVLTDTQYF.

This chain uses TRBV5-1 with TRBJ1-4; D gene ambiguous. This CDR3 has 15 amino acids. Germline CDR1 is SGHRS and CDR2 is YFSETQ. V lost 1 base and J 7 bases, leaving 14 bases between the germline ends. CDR3 sequence: CASSLNTGVGEKLFF. Here the CDR3 DNA reads TGCGCCAGCAGCTTGAATACCGGGGTTGGTGAAAAACTGTTTTTT.

On this clone itself: Other DNA variants within this sample encode the same CDR3. The rearrangement uses TRBV15 and TRBJ1-5; D remains ambiguous. The CDR3 covers 16 residues. Trimming left V 0 bases short and J 4 bases short, with 13 bases between. Germline-derived CDR1 and CDR2 are LNHNV and YYDKDF (reference sequence). The DNA of the CDR3 is TGTGCCACCAGCAGAGATAGAGTTCGGGTTAATCAGCCCCAGCATTTT. This sequence encodes CATSRDRVRVNQPQHF.

The chain recombines TRBV19 with TRBJ2-2; 10 bases agree with TRBD2. CDR3 length: 16 residues. Germline CDR1 is LNHDA and CDR2 is SQIVND (reference sequence). V lost 4 bases, J lost 7 bases, and 9 bases stayed unmatched. The CDR3 bases are TGTGCCAGTAGTACCCCAGCGGGGGGGTACGGCGGGGAGCTGTTTTTT. Its protein is CASSTPAGGYGGELFF.

The chain is built from TRBV6-1 and TRBJ1-5, with a weak D call TRBD1 (5 bases). The CDR3 runs 15 residues. Germline V gene lookup returns CDR1 MNHNS and CDR2 SASEGT. Trimming shortened V by 1 base and J by 2 bases, and 9 bases separated the two germline ends. CDR3 sequence: CASSEGGDGNQPQHF. In nucleotides, the CDR3 is TGTGCCAGCAGTGAAGGGGGGGATGGCAATCAGCCCCAGCATTTT.

The chain uses TRBV7-9 and TRBJ1-6; 7 bases agree with TRBD1. CDR3 length: 14 amino acids. Germline V gene sequence: CDR1 SEHNR, CDR2 FQNEAQ (reference sequence). After removal of 3 bases from V and 9 bases from J, the junction contained 5 bases not matched to a gene. This CDR3 reads CASSLGDRISPLHF. CDR3 DNA sequence: TGTGCCAGCAGCTTGGGGGACAGAATTTCACCCCTCCACTTT.

V gene TRBV7-2 combines with J gene TRBJ2-1; 13 bases align to TRBD2. The CDR3 extends over 16 amino acids. Germline values: CDR1 SGHTA, CDR2 FQGNSA. Germline trimming cut 1 base from V and 9 bases from J; bases unmatched to any gene: 6. The CDR3, as DNA: TGTGCCAGCAGCTTAGTTACTAGCGGGGGGGCCTTTGAGCAGTTCTTC. This encodes CASSLVTSGGAFEQFF.